Listed below are T cell receptor beta chains from one sample, sequenced in a study of control samples from healthy donors and cancer patients. This table comes from immunoSEQ multiplex PCR, and its TCRdb copy is limited to in-frame clones, with some not included. The sample has roughly 76,000 clones; roughly 94% are singletons. Material for sequencing was blood. The receptors stem from a woman aged 40 to 50 in good health. The CDR3 runs from the conserved cysteine through the conserved F or W. D genes are given only for firm matches. The size of a clone is reported for some rows only, either as once, few or many, or as a class for expanded clones.

D gene	clone size	V gene	J gene	CDR3 protein	CDR3 DNA
NA	NA	TRBV6-2/TRBV6-3	TRBJ1-1	CASSYSSQAAGAFF	TGTGCCAGCAGTTACTCGAGTCAGGCAGCTGGTGCTTTCTTT
NA	NA	TRBV19	TRBJ2-1	CASSMNAYNEQFF	TGTGCCAGTAGTATGAACGCCTACAATGAGCAGTTCTTC
TRBD1	NA	TRBV2	TRBJ2-2	CASSGWDRGLNGELFF	TGTGCCAGCAGTGGATGGGACAGGGGCCTAAACGGGGAGCTGTTTTTT
TRBD1	few	TRBV3-1/TRBV3-2	TRBJ2-3	CASSQVTGGTDTQYF	TGTGCCAGCAGCCAAGTAACAGGGGGCACAGATACGCAGTATTTT
NA	once	TRBV6-1	TRBJ1-2	CASSERAMGYYGYTF	TGTGCCAGCAGTGAACGGGCGATGGGCTACTATGGCTACACCTTC
NA	once	TRBV6-6	TRBJ1-4	CASSLGHQNEKLFF	TGTGCCAGCAGTTTGGGACACCAAAATGAAAAACTGTTTTTT
NA	once	TRBV30	TRBJ1-5	CAWSVLREQPQHF	TGTGCCTGGAGTGTACTAAGGGAACAGCCCCAGCATTTT
TRBD1	NA	TRBV7-9	TRBJ1-2	CASSSGQGADYGYTF	TGTGCCAGCAGCTCAGGACAGGGGGCGGACTATGGCTACACCTTC
NA	once	TRBV6-6	TRBJ2-1	CASSYGIPGPDNEQFF	TGTGCCAGCAGTTACGGTATCCCAGGGCCGGACAATGAGCAGTTCTTC
TRBD1	NA	TRBV28	TRBJ2-5	CASAPHSGGEETQYF	TGTGCCAGTGCACCCCACTCAGGGGGCGAAGAGACCCAGTACTTC
NA	NA	TRBV4-1	TRBJ1-4	CASSRGHRTQSDRNEKLFF	TGCGCCAGCAGCCGGGGACATCGTACCCAATCCGACCGAAATGAAAAACTGTTTTTT
NA	NA	TRBV27	TRBJ2-7	CASSFGFEYEQYF	TGTGCCAGCAGTTTTGGGTTCGAGTACGAGCAGTACTTC
NA	NA	TRBV7-9	TRBJ1-1	CASSRQRDFSAFF	TGTGCCAGCAGCCGTCAAAGGGATTTCTCTGCTTTCTTT
TRBD1	NA	TRBV11-2	TRBJ1-2	CASSRDRDGYTF	TGTGCCAGCAGCCGGGACAGGGATGGCTACACCTTC
NA	once	TRBV2	TRBJ2-7	CASRRTYEQYF	TGTGCCAGCCGGAGAACCTACGAGCAGTACTTC
NA	NA	TRBV4-3	TRBJ1-4	CASSQGPPPGINEKLFF	TGCGCCAGCAGCCAAGGCCCTCCGCCAGGAATTAATGAAAAACTGTTTTTT
TRBD1	NA	TRBV19	TRBJ2-7	CASSIGTGSLLEQYF	TGTGCCAGTAGTATTGGGACAGGGAGCCTTCTCGAGCAGTACTTC
TRBD2	NA	TRBV2	TRBJ2-7	CASSEAQGLAGYEQYF	TGTGCCAGCAGTGAAGCGCAGGGACTAGCGGGCTACGAGCAGTACTTC
NA	once	TRBV10-3	TRBJ2-7	CAISETGPNSYEQYF	TGTGCCATCAGTGAGACGGGACCGAACTCCTACGAGCAGTACTTC
NA	NA	TRBV6-6	TRBJ2-3	CASSYTLDSSTDTQYF	TGTGCCAGCAGTTACACCCTAGACAGTTCCACAGATACGCAGTATTTT
NA	NA	TRBV28	TRBJ2-7	CASSPFYEQYF	TGTGCCAGCAGCCCGTTTTACGAGCAGTACTTC
NA	NA	TRBV27	TRBJ2-7	CASSLGVRPYEQYF	TGTGCCAGCAGTTTAGGGGTCAGGCCCTACGAGCAGTACTTC
NA	NA	TRBV6-5	TRBJ2-3	CASSYEGGSTDTQYF	TGTGCCAGCAGTTACGAAGGGGGAAGCACAGATACGCAGTATTTT
TRBD1	NA	TRBV7-3	TRBJ1-1	CASGQGPNTEAFF	TGTGCCAGCGGACAGGGGCCGAACACTGAAGCTTTCTTT
TRBD1	NA	TRBV5-1	TRBJ1-4	CASSLQGGQTNEKLFF	TGCGCCAGCAGCCTCCAGGGGGGGCAAACTAATGAAAAACTGTTTTTT
NA	NA	TRBV4-1	TRBJ1-3	CASSQDLAGAGNTIYF	TGCGCCAGCAGCCAAGATCTGGCTGGGGCCGGAAACACCATATATTTT
TRBD2	NA	TRBV19	TRBJ2-1	CASSIDFLAGGDEQFF	TGTGCCAGTAGTATAGATTTCCTAGCGGGGGGGGATGAGCAGTTCTTC
TRBD1	once	TRBV7-9	TRBJ2-7	CASSRYTGGNEQYF	TGTGCCAGCAGCCGTTACACAGGGGGCAACGAGCAGTACTTC
NA	NA	TRBV18	TRBJ2-7	CASSPSPGPYEQYF	TGTGCCAGCTCACCAAGCCCCGGGCCCTACGAGCAGTACTTC
NA	NA	TRBV16	TRBJ1-1	CASSPQLQTGTEAFF	TGTGCCAGCAGCCCACAATTGCAGACGGGGACTGAAGCTTTCTTT
TRBD2	NA	TRBV5-1	TRBJ2-1	CASAASGRIYEQFF	TGCGCCAGCGCGGCTAGCGGGAGGATATATGAGCAGTTCTTC
NA	NA	TRBV28	TRBJ1-1	CASSPGGATGDTEAFF	TGTGCCAGCAGTCCGGGGGGGGCCACCGGGGACACTGAAGCTTTCTTT
TRBD1	NA	TRBV5-1	TRBJ2-7	CASSSGTGSGQQYF	TGCGCCAGCAGCAGTGGGACAGGCTCGGGGCAGCAGTACTTC
NA	NA	TRBV2	TRBJ2-7	CASRLNYEQYF	TGTGCCAGCAGATTAAACTACGAGCAGTACTTC
NA	NA	TRBV27	TRBJ2-1	CASGRLPPNNEQFF	TGTGCCAGCGGGCGACTACCTCCTAACAATGAGCAGTTCTTC
NA	NA	TRBV6-5	TRBJ1-2	CAITGLFYGYTF	TGTGCCATCACCGGACTATTCTATGGCTACACCTTC
TRBD1	once	TRBV5-4	TRBJ1-2	CASSSPSNRGPGGYTF	TGTGCCAGCAGCTCGCCGTCGAACAGGGGGCCGGGTGGCTACACCTTC
TRBD2	NA	TRBV5-4	TRBJ2-1	CASSLTSGGAGEQFF	TGTGCCAGCAGCTTGACTAGCGGGGGGGCCGGTGAGCAGTTCTTC
TRBD1	NA	TRBV12-5	TRBJ1-3	CASGLGGQGKGNTIYF	TGTGCTAGTGGTTTGGGGGGACAGGGTAAAGGAAACACCATATATTTT
NA	NA	TRBV3-1/TRBV3-2	TRBJ1-5	CASSHSGDQPQHF	TGTGCCAGCAGTCATTCAGGGGACCAGCCCCAGCATTTT
TRBD1	NA	TRBV3-1/TRBV3-2	TRBJ2-3	CASKTGGTDTQYF	TGTGCCAGCAAGACAGGGGGCACAGATACGCAGTATTTT